Reported below is one TCR beta chain. It lacks a known antigen. Base qualities are not recorded, but no much larger clone differs from it by a single base. The data were taken from a study of PD-1 blockade in classical Hodgkin lymphoma (dated by TCRdb to the early 2020s). Regarding the research as a whole: The study used TCR beta sequencing and CyTOF to define a peripheral blood immune signature of response to PD-1 blockade in classical Hodgkin lymphoma. Results and caveats for the whole study, not just this receptor: Only a single clinical trial cohort was studied, and what caused the repertoire differences, possibly disease activity or prior therapy, remained undefined. Newly diagnosed patients were reported to have lower baseline TCR diversity than healthy donors, and relapsed/refractory patients were reported to have lower baseline TCR diversity still.

The Qiagen DNeasy kit was used to extract genomic DNA both from unsorted PBMCs and from the negatively selected CD4+ and CD8+ fractions. TCR beta CDR3 regions were amplified by immunoSEQ multiplex PCR using primers annealing to V and J segments. A synthetic immune receptor repertoire was used to minimize amplification bias, and any residual bias was removed computationally once sequencing was done. In the original analysis: Repertoire diversity was quantified as the Shannon entropy index using custom Python scripts. Unsorted, CD4+ and CD8+ repertoires were analyzed separately, except in combined analyses where CD4+ and CD8+ sequences were merged in silico. TCRdb took over this immuneACCESS table, retaining in-frame rearrangements with V and J assigned. Such tables are incomplete; in checked studies, under half of the missing clones stem from an unresolved V gene, and the remainder is unexplained. V, J and clone size reflect that table, while D and trimming were determined from the DNA. This sample lists roughly 17,000 clones; about nine tenths were detected once. The top ten hold almost 4% of the sample.

Reading the germline V gene gives CDR1 SGHRS and CDR2 YFSETQ. After removal of 5 bases from V and 6 bases from J, the junction retains 8 bases not matched to a gene. Spanning cysteine to phenylalanine, the CDR3 consists of 16 amino acids. The entry retains the CDR3 DNA only, 48 bases that are in frame from base 1. The label giving this sample's time point can be read as: newly diagnosed, previously untreated cHL patient sample. PBMCs from patients with newly diagnosed, previously untreated classical Hodgkin lymphoma were sequenced as a comparison group for the relapsed/refractory trial patients. Peripheral blood was collected in 8 mL Vacutainer Cell Preparation Tubes, from which PBMCs were isolated by centrifugation and then cryopreserved.

The chain is made from TRBV5-1 and TRBJ2-2, with 12 bases in between that match TRBD1. This sequence was found in a human donor with classical Hodgkin lymphoma. The sequencing sample was made of peripheral blood mononuclear cells (PBMCs). Here the CDR3 is given as CASRYTGTGGSGELFF. The nucleotide sequence is TGCGCCAGCAGGTATACCGGGACAGGGGGCTCCGGGGAGCTGTTTTTT.